The rows below give T cell receptor beta chains drawn from one sample of a study of blood T cells in healthy people across ages. TCRdb reprocessed the 5' RACE reads via MiXCR and lists one record per CDR3 protein. The repertoire consists of roughly 800,000 distinct CDR3 sequences, with just under 25% occurring once and the leading ten covering approximately 3.7%. In addition, the sample was reused for a study of T cells of mothers and their children.

The sequenced material came from blood. The receptors derive from a boy aged 10-17 years in good health. CDR3s include the opening cysteine and the closing phenylalanine or tryptophan. A D gene is named only where the DNA matches it firmly. Clone size is not always given. Where it is, it says once, few, many or a class for expanded clones.

14	TRBD2	TRBJ2-7	.	TRBV29-1	CSVEGLAGRYEQYF	TGCAGCGTTGAAGGGCTAGCGGGAAGGTACGAGCAGTACTTC
12	TRBD2	TRBJ2-1	.	TRBV9	CASGLYYNEQFF	TGTGCTTCGGGACTATACTACAATGAGCAGTTCTTC
14	.	TRBJ2-5	few	TRBV5-1	CASSSGGRQETQYF	TGCGCCAGCAGTTCCGGGGGGCGCCAAGAGACCCAGTACTTC
15	TRBD2	TRBJ2-1	once	TRBV18	CASSRGSGSWDEQFF	TGTGCCAGCTCACGCGGGAGCGGGAGTTGGGATGAGCAGTTCTTC
13	TRBD2	TRBJ2-5	many	TRBV29-1	CSARLAEQETQYF	TGCAGCGCCAGACTAGCGGAACAAGAGACCCAGTACTTC
16	.	TRBJ2-6	few	TRBV28	CASSSLDYFGANVLTF	TGTGCCAGCAGTTCCCTCGACTACTTTGGGGCCAACGTCCTGACTTTC
15	TRBD1	TRBJ2-6	.	TRBV10-3	CATAGQGSGANVLTF	TGTGCCACAGCGGGACAGGGGTCTGGGGCCAACGTCCTGACTTTC
15	.	TRBJ2-2	few	TRBV18	CASSPRGIGTGELFF	TGTGCCAGCTCACCAAGAGGGATTGGCACCGGGGAGCTGTTTTTT
16	.	TRBJ2-2	few	TRBV7-3	CASSSGSRANTGELFF	TGTGCCAGCAGTTCTGGAAGTCGGGCGAACACCGGGGAGCTGTTTTTT
15	TRBD1	TRBJ2-7	few	TRBV28	CASRQGGTGGYEQYF	TGTGCCAGCAGACAAGGGGGGACAGGGGGCTACGAGCAGTACTTC
13	.	TRBJ1-5	many	TRBV12-3/TRBV12-4	CASSPPGNQPQHF	TGCGCCAGCAGCCCACCGGGAAATCAGCCCCAGCATTTT
21	TRBD2	TRBJ2-3	few	TRBV27	CASSHSWPGLAGGWGTDTQYF	TGTGCCAGCAGTCACTCTTGGCCGGGACTAGCGGGAGGATGGGGCACAGATACGCAGTATTTT
12	.	TRBJ2-7	.	TRBV7-9	CASTRDAYEQYF	TGTGCCAGCACGAGGGACGCTTACGAGCAGTACTTC
15	.	TRBJ2-5	few	TRBV7-2	CASSSGPPAGETQYF	TGTGCCAGCAGCTCCGGACCCCCAGCGGGAGAGACCCAGTACTTC
16	.	TRBJ2-1	.	TRBV4-3	CASSQDHGGIYNEQFF	TGCGCCAGCAGCCAAGACCACGGAGGGATCTACAATGAGCAGTTCTTC
17	.	TRBJ1-1	.	TRBV27	CASSMSRDGIGGTEAFF	TGTGCCAGCAGTATGAGCCGGGACGGAATCGGGGGCACTGAAGCTTTCTTT
15	TRBD2	TRBJ2-1	.	TRBV5-1	CASSQSSGLYNEQFF	TGCGCCAGCAGCCAAAGTAGCGGGCTATACAATGAGCAGTTCTTC
13	TRBD1	TRBJ1-1	few	TRBV30	CAWSGGTDVEAFF	TGTGCCTGGAGCGGGGGGACAGACGTAGAAGCTTTCTTT
11	.	TRBJ2-7	.	TRBV2	CASRLPYEQYF	TGTGCCAGCCGGCTCCCCTACGAGCAGTACTTC
13	.	TRBJ2-7	few	TRBV7-2	CASSTSSAYEQYF	TGTGCCAGCAGCACCTCAAGCGCCTACGAGCAGTACTTC
14	.	TRBJ2-5	few	TRBV12-3/TRBV12-4	CASRAGPLWETQYF	TGTGCCAGCAGGGCGGGACCGTTGTGGGAGACCCAGTACTTC
15	.	TRBJ2-1	.	TRBV24-1	CATSDTGFSHNEQFF	TGTGCCACCAGTGATACAGGGTTTTCCCACAATGAGCAGTTCTTC
12	.	TRBJ2-3	.	TRBV3-1	CASSRSGPTQYF	TGTGCCAGCAGCCGATCGGGGCCTACGCAGTATTTT
14	.	TRBJ1-2	.	TRBV7-9	CASSWSDSVRGYTF	TGTGCCAGCAGCTGGTCGGACAGCGTCCGTGGCTACACCTTC
16	.	TRBJ2-7	many	TRBV4-2	CASSQEFGQHREEQYF	TGTGCCAGCAGCCAAGAGTTCGGACAGCACCGGGAAGAGCAGTACTTC
12	.	TRBJ2-1	few	TRBV29-1	CSVEARYNEQFF	TGCAGCGTTGAAGCTCGCTACAATGAGCAGTTCTTC
21	TRBD1	TRBJ2-2	.	TRBV29-1	CSVLNPKRTGAYGGGTGELFF	TGCAGCGTTCTCAACCCGAAACGGACAGGGGCGTATGGTGGCGGGACCGGGGAGCTGTTTTTT
15	.	TRBJ2-2	few	TRBV7-2	CASSLVIQGAGELFF	TGTGCCAGCAGCTTAGTAATACAAGGGGCCGGGGAGCTGTTTTTT
16	TRBD2	TRBJ2-7	few	TRBV6-5	CASSLRRLAGGREQYF	TGTGCCAGCAGTTTACGTCGGCTAGCGGGAGGTAGGGAGCAGTACTTC
15	.	TRBJ1-3	.	TRBV7-2	CASSLDGTSGNTIYF	TGTGCCAGCAGCTTAGATGGCACCTCTGGAAACACCATATATTTT
16	TRBD2	TRBJ2-1	.	TRBV12-3/TRBV12-4	CASSPSGAGGLSEQFF	TGTGCCAGCAGTCCTAGTGGGGCGGGGGGCCTGTCGGAGCAGTTCTTC
13	.	TRBJ2-5	many	TRBV29-1	CSVAVQTQETQYF	TGCAGCGTTGCAGTCCAGACCCAAGAGACCCAGTACTTC
16	.	TRBJ2-1	.	TRBV7-3	CASSLGVSGLRNEQFF	TGTGCCAGCAGCTTAGGAGTGTCAGGGCTCCGGAATGAGCAGTTCTTC
15	TRBD1	TRBJ2-7	.	TRBV12-3/TRBV12-4	CASTSRGQGVYEQYF	TGTGCCAGCACTTCGAGGGGACAGGGGGTCTACGAGCAGTACTTC
14	.	TRBJ2-7	.	TRBV9	CASSVGGSTYEQYF	TGTGCCAGCAGCGTAGGCGGGTCCACCTACGAGCAGTACTTC
15	TRBD2	TRBJ2-7	.	TRBV6-5	CASSRFAGGSYEQYF	TGTGCCAGCAGTCGATTCGCGGGAGGGTCCTACGAGCAGTACTTC
14	.	TRBJ2-7	.	TRBV19	CASSTAAGTYEQYF	TGTGCCAGTAGTACCGCGGCAGGGACCTACGAGCAGTACTTC
14	.	TRBJ1-2	.	TRBV6-6	CASTPGGTYYGYTF	TGTGCCAGCACCCCCGGAGGGACCTACTATGGCTACACCTTC
17	TRBD1	TRBJ1-1	few	TRBV7-8	CASSLVWQGGMNTEAFF	TGTGCCAGCAGCTTAGTATGGCAGGGGGGGATGAACACTGAAGCTTTCTTT
15	TRBD2	TRBJ2-1	.	TRBV2	CASRPRGGAYNEQFF	TGTGCCAGCAGGCCCCGGGGGGGGGCTTACAATGAGCAGTTCTTC
15	.	TRBJ2-7	.	TRBV5-5	CASSASGLPSYEQYF	TGTGCCAGCAGCGCCTCGGGACTCCCATCCTACGAGCAGTACTTC
12	.	TRBJ1-5	.	TRBV28	CASSSRRQPQHF	TGTGCCAGCAGTTCCAGGAGGCAGCCCCAGCATTTT
16	TRBD1	TRBJ2-7	.	TRBV7-6	CASSLAPTGYDYEQYF	TGTGCCAGCAGCTTAGCCCCGACAGGGTATGACTACGAGCAGTACTTC
19	TRBD2	TRBJ2-5	few	TRBV9	CASSVAGATSGTLAETQYF	TGTGCCAGCAGCGTAGCCGGGGCGACTAGCGGTACCCTCGCCGAGACCCAGTACTTC
14	.	TRBJ2-1	.	TRBV12-3/TRBV12-4	CASSQSDSNNEQFF	TGTGCCAGCAGCCAAAGCGACAGTAACAATGAGCAGTTCTTC
11	.	TRBJ2-3	.	TRBV7-2	CASSAFGTQYF	TGTGCCAGCAGCGCTTTTGGTACGCAGTATTTT
15	.	TRBJ1-5	.	TRBV29-1	CSVEGLEGSNQPQHF	TGCAGCGTTGAAGGGCTCGAAGGCAGCAATCAGCCCCAGCATTTT
14	TRBD2	TRBJ2-7	few	TRBV4-1	CASSPRGGWPEQYF	TGCGCCAGCAGCCCCCGGGGGGGATGGCCCGAGCAGTACTTC
16	.	TRBJ2-1	few	TRBV18	CASSPPGTGLYNEQFF	TGTGCCAGCTCACCACCTGGTACAGGCCTTTACAATGAGCAGTTCTTC
14	.	TRBJ1-1	few	TRBV6-1	CASSTRDLSTEAFF	TGTGCCAGCAGTACGAGAGATCTGAGTACTGAAGCTTTCTTT
16	TRBD2	TRBJ2-3	few	TRBV28	CASPPRGGDAPDTQYF	TGTGCCAGCCCCCCCCGGGGAGGGGACGCCCCAGATACGCAGTATTTT
15	.	TRBJ2-7	once	TRBV7-9	CASSLGPEAYYEQYF	TGTGCCAGCAGCTTAGGCCCTGAGGCTTACTACGAGCAGTACTTC
11	.	TRBJ2-3	.	TRBV7-2	CASSPMDTQYF	TGTGCCAGCAGCCCCATGGATACGCAGTATTTT
14	.	TRBJ1-3	few	TRBV3-1	CASSRDRFGNTIYF	TGTGCCAGCAGCCGTGACAGGTTTGGAAACACCATATATTTT